This TCR beta chain is from a study of vaccination and CD4 T cells after COVID-19. Study in general: Convalescent donors: six male, four female; seven Caucasian, two Asian, one multiracial, two Hispanic.

Sequencing of DNA taken from cultured CD4+ T cells relied on the Oncomine TCR Beta short-read assay. From cultured CD4+ T cells, genomic DNA was extracted. From the PCR reads, TCRdb called clonotypes with MiXCR, one entry per CDR3 protein. The data hold approximately 11,000 distinct CDR3 sequences, with around 60% observed a single time. Noted treatment: roughly ten-day PBMC culture with coronavirus spike peptide pools or control peptides (ViraFEST assay). Following expansion of antigen-specific T cells with peptide pools, ViraFEST then sequenced TCRs. Study-level points and caveats: Rising from 21 to 38, the median of SARS-CoV-2-reactive clonotypes did not change significantly.

Note on this clonotype: Its specificity is not known.

V was clipped by 2 bases and J by 5 bases, with 6 bases between them. The CDR3 runs to 12 residues. The germline gives CDR1 MGHRA, CDR2 YSYEKL. The sequence came from a human donor who had recovered from COVID-19. The sequenced material came from CD4+ T cells from blood, cultured in vitro. This sequence joins TRBV4-1 and TRBJ2-5; D remains ambiguous. CDR3 coding DNA: TGCGCCAGCAGCCAAATCGGGGAGACCCAGTACTTC. Protein product: CASSQIGETQYF.